This T cell receptor (beta chain) derives from a study of OX40 agonist ivuxolimab in advanced cancers. Autoimmune disease history or systemic immunosuppression was exclusionary. Cycle 7 day 1, cycle 4 day 1, and baseline were the timepoints at which blood was sampled. CDR1 and CDR2 (germline): MDHEN, SYDVKM. The CDR3 is made up of 14 amino acids. Trimming stripped 4 bases from V and 5 bases from J, with 12 bases between. The data were produced by immunoSEQ multiplex PCR, yet TCRdb's version contains in-frame clones alone and is incomplete. This table holds fewer than 50,000 clones, roughly 90% found once.

Sequences were derived from CD4+ or CD8+ T cells sorted from blood, sampled in a trial of the OX40 agonist ivuxolimab. The chain has TRBV28 and TRBJ1-5; tentatively, D is TRBD1 (5 bases). The TCR originated in an adult with an advanced solid tumor such as melanoma, head and neck, liver or kidney cancer. CDR3 nucleotide sequence: TGTGCCAGCAGTTGGCAGGGAGGGGATCAGCCCCAGCATTTT. Amino acids: CASSWQGGDQPQHF.